Listed below are T cell receptor beta chains from one sample, sequenced in a study of T cell responses to AZD1222 COVID-19 vaccine. The data were produced by immunoSEQ multiplex PCR, yet TCRdb's version contains in-frame clones alone and is incomplete. Here the sample spans 160,000 or so clones, over 75% being singletons. Source: peripheral blood, taken on day 0 of AZD1222 vaccination. These receptors were collected from an adult in good health. CDR3s include the opening cysteine and the closing phenylalanine or tryptophan. Fields, in order: clone size, V gene, D gene, J gene, CDR3 DNA, CDR3 protein. D genes are given only for firm matches. Size tells how often a clone was seen (once, few, many) or the class of an expanded clone, and some rows leave it out.

>once|TRBV5-4|TRBD1|TRBJ1-6
TGTGCCAGCAGCTTGGACAGGGGTAATTCACCCCTCCACTTT
CASSLDRGNSPLHF
>once|TRBV25-1|TRBD1|TRBJ2-5
TGTGCCAGCAGTGAGAGGGGGCTTCGTCAAGAGACCCAGTACTTC
CASSERGLRQETQYF
>-|TRBV5-4|-|TRBJ2-4
TGTGCCAGCAGCTTGGCCAGGGAGACAAACATTCAGTACTTC
CASSLARETNIQYF
>-|TRBV7-9|TRBD2|TRBJ2-3
TGTGCCAGCAGACAGTTAGCGGGAGCCACAGATACGCAGTATTTT
CASRQLAGATDTQYF
>-|TRBV25-1|-|TRBJ2-3
TGTGCCAGCAGTGAAGGGGAGACGGGAAGGGTCCCAGATACGCAGTATTTT
CASSEGETGRVPDTQYF
>-|TRBV5-1|TRBD2|TRBJ2-5
TGCGCCAGCCAAGCGGGAAAAATGATCCAAGAGACCCAGTACTTC
CASQAGKMIQETQYF
>-|TRBV6-6|-|TRBJ1-5
TGTGCCAGCAGTTACGGGGACACAAATCAGCCCCAGCATTTT
CASSYGDTNQPQHF
>-|TRBV14|TRBD2|TRBJ2-1
TGTGCCAGCAGCCTCCTAGCGGGAGGGGCCTACAATGAGCAGTTCTTC
CASSLLAGGAYNEQFF
>-|TRBV11-3|TRBD1|TRBJ2-3
TGTGCCAGCAGCTCTGGACAGACAGGGAACACAGATACGCAGTATTTT
CASSSGQTGNTDTQYF
>-|TRBV18|TRBD1|TRBJ2-3
TGTGCCAGCTCACCACTTAGAACAGGGGACACAGATACGCAGTATTTT
CASSPLRTGDTDTQYF
>-|TRBV29-1|-|TRBJ1-2
TGCAGCGTTGAGGCTGGGACTAACTATGGCTACACCTTC
CSVEAGTNYGYTF
>-|TRBV29-1|-|TRBJ1-1
TGCAGCGTTCGCATCAGTGTGAACACTGAAGCTTTCTTT
CSVRISVNTEAFF
>-|TRBV29-1|-|TRBJ1-1
TGCAGCGTGCACCTGAACACTGAAGCTTTCTTT
CSVHLNTEAFF
>-|TRBV4-2|-|TRBJ2-2
TGTGCCAGCAGCCTAAGCAGCGCGTCTAGCACTAACACCGGGGAGCTGTTTTTT
CASSLSSASSTNTGELFF
>-|TRBV24-1|TRBD1|TRBJ1-4
TGTGCCACCAGTGGTGGCCAGGGGGAGGAGGAAAAACTGTTTTTT
CATSGGQGEEEKLFF
>-|TRBV19|TRBD2|TRBJ2-1
TGTGCCAGCCGACTAGCGGGAGCGGCTGAGCAGTTCTTC
CASRLAGAAEQFF